This entry features one T cell receptor beta chain sequence. The data were obtained in a study of blood T cell repertoires in COVID-19. Study-level information: The United States, Italy and Spain supplied acute and convalescent COVID-19 samples.

Participants spanned ages about 18 to 100 years and resided in 20 to 30 US areas. Allocation to cohorts depended on clinical history reported by the participants. Assay used: immunoSEQ multiplex PCR; TCRdb lists only in-frame clones, some missing. The repertoire holds roughly 280,000 clones, with just under 90% as singletons. The germline V and J ends were trimmed by 3 bases and 11 bases, with 16 bases remaining between them. This CDR3 region has 13 residues. CDR1 SGHTA and CDR2 FQGNSA come from the germline V gene. Sequenced material: PBMCs or T cells enriched from blood (not recorded which). V and J are TRBV7-2 and TRBJ1-1; perhaps TRBD1 as D (6 bases). The source is a woman aged 25-40 years with acute COVID-19. The CDR3 DNA reads as TGTGCCAGCAGCTTGGAAGCTGGGGGCTTCGCTTTCTTT. This encodes CASSLEAGGFAFF.